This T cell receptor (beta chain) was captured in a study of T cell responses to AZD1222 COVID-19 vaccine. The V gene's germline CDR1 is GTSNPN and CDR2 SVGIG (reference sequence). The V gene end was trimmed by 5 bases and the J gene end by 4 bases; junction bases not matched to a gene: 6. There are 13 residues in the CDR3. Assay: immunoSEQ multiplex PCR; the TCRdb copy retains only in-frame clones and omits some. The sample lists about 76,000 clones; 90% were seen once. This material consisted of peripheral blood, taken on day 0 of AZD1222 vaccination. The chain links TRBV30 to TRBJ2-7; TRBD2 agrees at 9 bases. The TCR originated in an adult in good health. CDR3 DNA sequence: TGTGCCTGGGGGCGGGAGGGCGGTTACGAGCAGTACTTC. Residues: CAWGREGGYEQYF. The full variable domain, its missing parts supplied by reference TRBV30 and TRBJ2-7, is SQTIHQWPATLVQPVGSPLSLECTVEGTSNPNLYWYRQAAGRGLQLLFYSVGIGQISSEVPQNLSASRPQDRQFILSSKKLLLSDSGFYLCAWGREGGYEQYFGPGTRLTVT.